The clone carrying this T cell receptor beta chain was seen only once. What it binds is unknown. This specimen belongs to a study of chemoradiotherapy in HPV16-positive cancers. Study details: Candidate HPV-specific clones and shared TCR motifs came from a couple of HPV16-positive patients. Findings and limits, study-wide: Candidate HPV-specific clones and E7-related TCR motifs grew in tumor during treatment. Functional assays defining HPV-specific T cells used only a couple of HPV16-positive patients.

The CDR3 is made up of 15 amino acids. With 5 bases clipped from V and 3 bases from J, the junction kept 8 bases outside the gene matches. Per the germline V gene, CDR1 is LNHDA and CDR2 is SQIVND (reference sequence). Repeated repertoire sampling spanned the course of chemoradiotherapy. Some clones are missing from TCRdb's copy, which holds only in-frame ones; the method was immunoSEQ multiplex PCR. The table shows around 15,000 clones, with around 88% occurring only once. The receptor's source is a human donor with HPV-associated anogenital cancer. Sequenced material: blood, taken from a patient who underwent chemoradiotherapy. This chain connects TRBV19 to TRBJ2-7, with TRBD1 identical over 9 bases. CDR3 amino acids: CASSPRRGQGYEQYF. CDR3 nucleotide sequence: TGTGCCAGTAGTCCAAGACGGGGACAGGGCTACGAGCAGTACTTC.